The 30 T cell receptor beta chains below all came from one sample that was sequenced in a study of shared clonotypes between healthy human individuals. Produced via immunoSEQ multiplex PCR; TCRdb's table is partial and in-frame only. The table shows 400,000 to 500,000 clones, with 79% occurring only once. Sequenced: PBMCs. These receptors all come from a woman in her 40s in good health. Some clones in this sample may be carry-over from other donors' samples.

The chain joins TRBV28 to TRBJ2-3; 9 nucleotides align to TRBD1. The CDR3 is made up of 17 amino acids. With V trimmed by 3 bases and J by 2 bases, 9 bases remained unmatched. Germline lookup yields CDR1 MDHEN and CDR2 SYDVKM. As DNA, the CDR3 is TGTGCCAGCAGTTTGGTTTGGACAGGGGTAACCACAGATACGCAGTATTTT. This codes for CASSLVWTGVTTDTQYF.

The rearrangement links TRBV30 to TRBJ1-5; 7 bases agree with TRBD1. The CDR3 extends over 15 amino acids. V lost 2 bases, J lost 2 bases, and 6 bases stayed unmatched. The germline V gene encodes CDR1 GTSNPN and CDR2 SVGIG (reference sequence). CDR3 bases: TGTGCCTGGAGTCCCCAGGGGGTCCGCAATCAGCCCCAGCATTTT. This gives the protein CAWSPQGVRNQPQHF.

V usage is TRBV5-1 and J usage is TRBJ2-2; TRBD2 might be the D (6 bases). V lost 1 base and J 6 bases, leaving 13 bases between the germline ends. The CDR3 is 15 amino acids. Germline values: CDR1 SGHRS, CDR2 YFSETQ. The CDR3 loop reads CASSLFAGQAGELFF. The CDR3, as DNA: TGCGCCAGCAGCTTGTTTGCGGGGCAGGCCGGGGAGCTGTTTTTT.

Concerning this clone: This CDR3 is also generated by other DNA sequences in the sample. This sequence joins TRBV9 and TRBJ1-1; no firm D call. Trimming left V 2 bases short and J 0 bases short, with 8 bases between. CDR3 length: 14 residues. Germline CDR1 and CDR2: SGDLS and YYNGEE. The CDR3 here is CASSVRQMNTEAFF. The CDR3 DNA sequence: TGTGCCAGCAGCGTGCGTCAGATGAACACTGAAGCTTTCTTT.

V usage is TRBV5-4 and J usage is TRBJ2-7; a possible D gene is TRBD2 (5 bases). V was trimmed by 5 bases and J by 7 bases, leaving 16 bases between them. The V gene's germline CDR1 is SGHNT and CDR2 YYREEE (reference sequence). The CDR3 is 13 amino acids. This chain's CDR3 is CASSSNQPGEQYF. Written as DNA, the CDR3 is TGTGCCAGCAGTTCAAACCAACCGGGGGAGCAGTACTTC.

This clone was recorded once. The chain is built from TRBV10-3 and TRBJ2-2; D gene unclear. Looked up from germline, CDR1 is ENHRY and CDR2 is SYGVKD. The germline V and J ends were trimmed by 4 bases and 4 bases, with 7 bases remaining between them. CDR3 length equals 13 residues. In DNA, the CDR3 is TGTGCCATCAGTGTAGGCCTCACCGGGGAGCTGTTTTTT. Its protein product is CAISVGLTGELFF.

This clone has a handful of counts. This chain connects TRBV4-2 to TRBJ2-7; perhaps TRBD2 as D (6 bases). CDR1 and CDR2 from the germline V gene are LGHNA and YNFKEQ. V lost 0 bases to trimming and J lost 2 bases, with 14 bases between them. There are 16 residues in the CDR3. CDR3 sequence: CASSQDIGSGAYEQYF. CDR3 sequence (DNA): TGTGCCAGCAGCCAAGATATCGGGAGTGGGGCCTACGAGCAGTACTTC.

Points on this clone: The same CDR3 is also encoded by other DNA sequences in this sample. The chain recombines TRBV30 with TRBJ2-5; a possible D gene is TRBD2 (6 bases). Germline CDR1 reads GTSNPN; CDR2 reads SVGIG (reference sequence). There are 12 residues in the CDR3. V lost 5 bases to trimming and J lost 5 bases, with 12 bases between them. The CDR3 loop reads CAWSAGWETQYF. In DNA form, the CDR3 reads TGTGCCTGGTCGGCGGGATGGGAGACCCAGTACTTC.

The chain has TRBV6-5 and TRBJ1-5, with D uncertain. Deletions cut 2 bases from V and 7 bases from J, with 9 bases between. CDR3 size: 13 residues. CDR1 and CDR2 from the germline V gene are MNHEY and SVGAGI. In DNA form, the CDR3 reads TGTGCCAGCAGTTACGGAAGGTCGCAGCCCCAGCATTTT. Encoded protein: CASSYGRSQPQHF.

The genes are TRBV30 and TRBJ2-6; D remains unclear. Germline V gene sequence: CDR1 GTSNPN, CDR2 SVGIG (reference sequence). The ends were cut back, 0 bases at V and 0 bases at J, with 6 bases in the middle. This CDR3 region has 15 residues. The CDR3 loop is CAWSVKSSGANVLTF. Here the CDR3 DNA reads TGTGCCTGGAGTGTCAAGAGCTCTGGGGCCAACGTCCTGACTTTC.

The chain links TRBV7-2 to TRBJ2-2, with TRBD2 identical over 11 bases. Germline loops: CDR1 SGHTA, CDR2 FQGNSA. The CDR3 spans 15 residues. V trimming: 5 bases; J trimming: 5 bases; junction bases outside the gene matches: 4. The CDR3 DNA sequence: TGTGCCAGCAGCGTGAGACTAGCGGGAACCGGGGAGCTGTTTTTT. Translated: CASSVRLAGTGELFF. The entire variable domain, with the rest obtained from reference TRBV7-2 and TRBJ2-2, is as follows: GAGVSQSPSNKVTEKGKDVELRCDPISGHTALYWYRQSLGQGLEFLIYFQGNSAPDKSGLPSDRFSAERTGGSVSTLTIQRTQQEDSAVYLCASSVRLAGTGELFFGEGSRLTVL.

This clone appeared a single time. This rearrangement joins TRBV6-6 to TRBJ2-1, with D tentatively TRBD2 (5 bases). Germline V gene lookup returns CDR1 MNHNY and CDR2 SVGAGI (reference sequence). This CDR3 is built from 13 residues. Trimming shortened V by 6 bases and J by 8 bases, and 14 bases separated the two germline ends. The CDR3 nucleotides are TGTGCCAGCAGCCTTCGGGGTAGTGATGAGCAGTTCTTC. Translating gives CASSLRGSDEQFF.

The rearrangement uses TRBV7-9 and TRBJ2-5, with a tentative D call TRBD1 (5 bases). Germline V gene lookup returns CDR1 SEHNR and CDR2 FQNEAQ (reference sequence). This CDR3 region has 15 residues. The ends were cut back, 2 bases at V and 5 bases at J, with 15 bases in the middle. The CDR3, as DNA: TGTGCCAGCAGCTTAAGGGGATTATTAGAGGAGACCCAGTACTTC. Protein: CASSLRGLLEETQYF.

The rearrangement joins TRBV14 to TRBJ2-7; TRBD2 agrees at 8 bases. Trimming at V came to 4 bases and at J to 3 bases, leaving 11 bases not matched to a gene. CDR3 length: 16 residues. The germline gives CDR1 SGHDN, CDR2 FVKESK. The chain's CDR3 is CASSRSGAGAGYEQYF. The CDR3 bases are TGTGCCAGCAGCCGATCGGGAGCGGGGGCTGGCTACGAGCAGTACTTC.

Here the CDR3 reads CASSPRDSYSYEQYF. CDR3 DNA sequence: TGTGCCAGCAGCCCCCGGGACAGCTATTCCTACGAGCAGTACTTC. J is TRBJ2-7 and V is TRBV11-2; 7 nucleotides agree with TRBD1. Germline V gives CDR1 SGHAT, CDR2 FQNNGV. With V trimmed by 5 bases and J by 1 base, 8 bases remained unmatched. CDR3 length equals 15 residues. The whole variable domain, filled in from reference TRBV11-2 and TRBJ2-7, reads EAGVAQSPRYKIIEKRQSVAFWCNPISGHATLYWYQQILGQGPKLLIQFQNNGVVDDSQLPKDRFSAERLKGVDSTLKIQPAKLEDSAVYLCASSPRDSYSYEQYFGPGTRLTVT.

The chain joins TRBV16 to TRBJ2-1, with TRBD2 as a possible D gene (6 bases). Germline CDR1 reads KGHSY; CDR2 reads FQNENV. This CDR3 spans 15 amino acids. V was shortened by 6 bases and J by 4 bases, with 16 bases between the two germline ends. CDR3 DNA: TGTGCCAGCAGGGGATATAGCGGCTTGTACAATGAGCAGTTCTTC. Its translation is CASRGYSGLYNEQFF.

This CDR3 reads CASSGPRQGYNQPQHF. CDR3 DNA: TGTGCCAGCAGCGGGCCCAGACAGGGGTACAATCAGCCCCAGCATTTT. V is TRBV5-8 and J is TRBJ1-5; TRBD1 aligns across 8 bases. Per the germline V gene, CDR1 is SGHTS and CDR2 is YDEGEE. This CDR3 contains 16 residues. Germline trimming cut 4 bases from V and 3 bases from J; bases unmatched to any gene: 9.

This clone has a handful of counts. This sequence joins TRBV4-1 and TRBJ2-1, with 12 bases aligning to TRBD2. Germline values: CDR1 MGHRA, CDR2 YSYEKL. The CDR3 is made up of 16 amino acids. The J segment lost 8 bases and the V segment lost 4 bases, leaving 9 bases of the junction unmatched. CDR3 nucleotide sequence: TGCGCCAGCAGCCGACGAAACCGACTAGCGGGAGATGAGCAGTTCTTC. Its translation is CASSRRNRLAGDEQFF.

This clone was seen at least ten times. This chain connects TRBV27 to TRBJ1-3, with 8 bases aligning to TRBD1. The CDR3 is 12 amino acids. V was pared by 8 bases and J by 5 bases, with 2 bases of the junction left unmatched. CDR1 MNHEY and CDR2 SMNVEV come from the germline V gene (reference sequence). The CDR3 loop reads CASGDRRNTIYF. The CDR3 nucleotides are TGTGCCAGCGGGGACAGGAGAAACACCATATATTTT.

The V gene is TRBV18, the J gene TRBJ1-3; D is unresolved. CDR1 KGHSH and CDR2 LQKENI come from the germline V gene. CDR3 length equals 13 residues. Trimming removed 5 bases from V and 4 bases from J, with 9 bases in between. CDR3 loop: CASSSLQGNTIYF. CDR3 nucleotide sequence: TGTGCCAGCTCATCCTTACAGGGAAACACCATATATTTT.

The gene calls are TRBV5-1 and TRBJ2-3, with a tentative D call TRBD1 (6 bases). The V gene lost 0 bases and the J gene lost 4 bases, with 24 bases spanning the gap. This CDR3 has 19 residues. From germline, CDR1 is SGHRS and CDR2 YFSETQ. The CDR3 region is CASSLALASGMGAADTQYF. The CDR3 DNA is TGCGCCAGCAGCTTGGCCCTGGCCAGTGGAATGGGGGCGGCAGATACGCAGTATTTT.

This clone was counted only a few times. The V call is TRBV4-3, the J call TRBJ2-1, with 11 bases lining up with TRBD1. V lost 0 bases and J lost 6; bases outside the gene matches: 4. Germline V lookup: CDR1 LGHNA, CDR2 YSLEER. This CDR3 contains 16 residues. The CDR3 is CASSQDSGTGGNEQFF. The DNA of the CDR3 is TGCGCCAGCAGCCAAGATTCCGGGACAGGGGGCAATGAGCAGTTCTTC.

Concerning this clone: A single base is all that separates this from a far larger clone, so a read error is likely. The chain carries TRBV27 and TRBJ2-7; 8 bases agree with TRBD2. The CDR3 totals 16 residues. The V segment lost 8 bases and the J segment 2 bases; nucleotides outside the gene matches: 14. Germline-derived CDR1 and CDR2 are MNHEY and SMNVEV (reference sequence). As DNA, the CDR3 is TGTGCCAGCGGTCCCCTCGGGCGGGAGGTCGCCTACGAGCAGTACTTC. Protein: CASGPLGREVAYEQYF.

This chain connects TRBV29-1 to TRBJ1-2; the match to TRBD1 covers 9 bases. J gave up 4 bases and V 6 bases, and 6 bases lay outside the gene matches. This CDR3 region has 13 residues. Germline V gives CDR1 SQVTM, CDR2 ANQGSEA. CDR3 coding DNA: TGCAGCGTGCACCAGACAGGGGGCTATGGCTACACCTTC. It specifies CSVHQTGGYGYTF.

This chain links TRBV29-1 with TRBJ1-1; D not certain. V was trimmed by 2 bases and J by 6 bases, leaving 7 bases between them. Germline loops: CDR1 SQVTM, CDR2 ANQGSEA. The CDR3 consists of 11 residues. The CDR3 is CSVEPGSEAFF. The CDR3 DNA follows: TGCAGCGTTGAACCCGGATCTGAAGCTTTCTTT.

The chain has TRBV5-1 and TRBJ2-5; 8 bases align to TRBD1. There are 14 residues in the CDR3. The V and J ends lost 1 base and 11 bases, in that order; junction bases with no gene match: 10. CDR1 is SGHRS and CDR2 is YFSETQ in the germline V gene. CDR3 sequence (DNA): TGCGCCAGCAGCTTGCTCGGACAGGGTGTAGGGCAGTACTTC. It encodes CASSLLGQGVGQYF.

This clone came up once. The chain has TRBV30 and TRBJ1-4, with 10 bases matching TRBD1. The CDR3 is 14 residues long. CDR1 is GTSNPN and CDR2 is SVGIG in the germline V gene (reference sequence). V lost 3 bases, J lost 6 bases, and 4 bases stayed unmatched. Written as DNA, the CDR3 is TGTGCCTGGAGCTCGGGACAGGGGCATGAAAAACTGTTTTTT. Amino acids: CAWSSGQGHEKLFF. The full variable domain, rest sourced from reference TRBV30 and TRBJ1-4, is SQTIHQWPATLVQPVGSPLSLECTVEGTSNPNLYWYRQAAGRGLQLLFYSVGIGQISSEVPQNLSASRPQDRQFILSSKKLLLSDSGFYLCAWSSGQGHEKLFFGSGTQLSVL.

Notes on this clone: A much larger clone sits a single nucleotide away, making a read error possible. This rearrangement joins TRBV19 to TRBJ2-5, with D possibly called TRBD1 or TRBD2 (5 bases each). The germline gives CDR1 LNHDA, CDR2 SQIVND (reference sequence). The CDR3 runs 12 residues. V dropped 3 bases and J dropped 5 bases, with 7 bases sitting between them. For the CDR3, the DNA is TGTGCCAGTAGTATTTGGGGGGAGACCCAGTACTTC. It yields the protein CASSIWGETQYF.

CDR3: CASSPPLAYSTDTQYF. The CDR3 DNA sequence: TGTGCCAGCAGCCCACCCCTAGCGTACAGCACAGATACGCAGTATTTT. The gene calls are TRBV5-5 and TRBJ2-3, with D perhaps matching TRBD2 (6 bases). Germline CDR1 SGHKS, CDR2 YYEKEE (reference sequence). Trimming removed 4 bases from V and 0 bases from J, with 15 bases in between. This CDR3 contains 16 residues.

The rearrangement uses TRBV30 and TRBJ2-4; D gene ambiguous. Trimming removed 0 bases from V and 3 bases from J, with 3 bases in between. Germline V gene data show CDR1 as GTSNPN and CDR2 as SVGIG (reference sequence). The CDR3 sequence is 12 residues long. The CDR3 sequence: CAWSVGKNIQYF. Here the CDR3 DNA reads TGTGCCTGGAGTGTGGGCAAAAACATTCAGTACTTC.